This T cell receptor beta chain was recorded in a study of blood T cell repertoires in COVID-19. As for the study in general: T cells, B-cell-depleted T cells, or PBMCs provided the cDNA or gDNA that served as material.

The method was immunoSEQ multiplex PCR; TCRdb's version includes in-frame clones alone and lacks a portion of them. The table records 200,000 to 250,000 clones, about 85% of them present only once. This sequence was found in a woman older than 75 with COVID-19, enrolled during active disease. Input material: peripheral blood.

CDR3 sequence: CATSSEARGGEKLFF. In DNA, the CDR3 is TGTGCCACCAGCTCCGAAGCGAGGGGAGGGGAAAAACTGTTTTTT. V gene TRBV15 combines with J gene TRBJ1-4; a weak D match, TRBD1 (5 bases). The V end lost 5 bases, the J end lost 8 bases, and 18 bases lay between the germline ends. This CDR3 is 15 amino acids long. Germline CDR1 reads LNHNV; CDR2 reads YYDKDF (reference sequence).